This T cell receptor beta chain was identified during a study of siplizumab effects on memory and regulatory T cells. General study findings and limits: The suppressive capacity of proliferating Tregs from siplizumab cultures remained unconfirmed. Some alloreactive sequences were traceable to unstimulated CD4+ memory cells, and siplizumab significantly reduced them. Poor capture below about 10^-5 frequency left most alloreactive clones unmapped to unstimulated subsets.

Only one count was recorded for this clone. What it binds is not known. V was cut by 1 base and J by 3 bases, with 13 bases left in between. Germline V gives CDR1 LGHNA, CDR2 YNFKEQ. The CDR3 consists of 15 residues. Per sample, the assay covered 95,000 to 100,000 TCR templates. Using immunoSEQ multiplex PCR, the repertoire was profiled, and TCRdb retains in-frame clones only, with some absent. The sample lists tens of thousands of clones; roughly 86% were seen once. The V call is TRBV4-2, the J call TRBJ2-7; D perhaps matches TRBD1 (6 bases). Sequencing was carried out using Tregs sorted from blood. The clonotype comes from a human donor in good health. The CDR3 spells CASSQVPRQVYEQYF. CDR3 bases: TGTGCCAGCAGCCAAGTCCCTAGACAGGTCTACGAGCAGTACTTC.